This T cell receptor beta chain stems from a study of blood T cell repertoires in COVID-19. As processed by the authors: Amplification of reference gene primers was used by the study to estimate nucleated cell counts. The repertoire was sequenced with immunoSEQ multiplex PCR; TCRdb's copy has only in-frame clones and lacks some. V, J and clone size reflect that table, while D and trimming were determined from the DNA. The sample lists 150,000 to 200,000 clones, around four fifths occurring once. V lost 6 bases and J lost 4, with 18 bases in between. Per the germline V gene, CDR1 is SGHTA and CDR2 is FQGNSA. The CDR3 length is 15 residues.

The material sequenced was peripheral blood. The TCR comes from a man aged 70 or older with acute or convalescent COVID-19. The rearrangement joins TRBV7-2 to TRBJ1-2; D is undetermined. CDR3 sequence reads: CASRFDASRLYGYTF. CDR3 bases: TGTGCCAGCAGATTCGACGCCAGCCGACTCTATGGCTACACCTTC. The entire variable domain, with the rest obtained from reference TRBV7-2 and TRBJ1-2, is as follows: GAGVSQSPSNKVTEKGKDVELRCDPISGHTALYWYRQSLGQGLEFLIYFQGNSAPDKSGLPSDRFSAERTGGSVSTLTIQRTQQEDSAVYLCASRFDASRLYGYTFGSGTRLTVV.